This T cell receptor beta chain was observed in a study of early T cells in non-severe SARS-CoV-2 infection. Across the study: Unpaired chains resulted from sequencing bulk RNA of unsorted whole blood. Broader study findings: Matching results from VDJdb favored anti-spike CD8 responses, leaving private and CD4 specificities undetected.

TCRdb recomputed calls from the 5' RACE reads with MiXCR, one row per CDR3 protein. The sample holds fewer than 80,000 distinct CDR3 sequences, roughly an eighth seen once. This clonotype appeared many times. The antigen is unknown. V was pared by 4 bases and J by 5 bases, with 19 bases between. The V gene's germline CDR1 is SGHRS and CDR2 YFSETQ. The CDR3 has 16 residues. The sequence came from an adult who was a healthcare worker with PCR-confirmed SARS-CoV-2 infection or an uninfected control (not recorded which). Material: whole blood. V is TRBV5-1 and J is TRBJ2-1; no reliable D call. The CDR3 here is CASSPIPGSHNNEQFF. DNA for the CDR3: TGCGCCAGCAGCCCAATTCCTGGGTCCCACAACAATGAGCAGTTCTTC.